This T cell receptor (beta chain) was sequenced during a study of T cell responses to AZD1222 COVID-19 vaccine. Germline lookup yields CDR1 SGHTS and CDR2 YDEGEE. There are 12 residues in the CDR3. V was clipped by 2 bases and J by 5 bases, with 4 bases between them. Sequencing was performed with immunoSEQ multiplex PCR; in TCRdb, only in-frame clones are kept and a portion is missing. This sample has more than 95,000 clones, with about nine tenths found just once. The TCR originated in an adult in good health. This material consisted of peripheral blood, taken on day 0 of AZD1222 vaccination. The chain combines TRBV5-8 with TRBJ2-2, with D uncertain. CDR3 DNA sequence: TGTGCCAGCAGCTTAGAGACCGGGGAGCTGTTTTTT. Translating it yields CASSLETGELFF.